This TCR beta chain was captured in a study of cytotoxic CD8 clonotypes in ibrutinib-treated CLL. Generated by immunoSEQ multiplex PCR, the TCRdb table keeps only in-frame clones and is missing some. The sample includes around 150,000 clones, 80% of them seen just once. This CDR3 comprises 15 residues. Trimming removed 7 bases from V and 6 bases from J; junction bases left unmatched: 7. In germline, CDR1 is SNHLY, CDR2 FYNNEI. The TCR comes from a human donor with chronic lymphocytic leukemia. The chain employs TRBV2 and TRBJ1-4; 11 nucleotides align to TRBD1. The sequences come from PBMCs, collected after 36 months of ibrutinib treatment. The CDR3: CASTEGQGGYEKLFF. The CDR3 DNA reads TGTGCCAGCACCGAGGGACAGGGGGGTTATGAAAAACTGTTTTTT.